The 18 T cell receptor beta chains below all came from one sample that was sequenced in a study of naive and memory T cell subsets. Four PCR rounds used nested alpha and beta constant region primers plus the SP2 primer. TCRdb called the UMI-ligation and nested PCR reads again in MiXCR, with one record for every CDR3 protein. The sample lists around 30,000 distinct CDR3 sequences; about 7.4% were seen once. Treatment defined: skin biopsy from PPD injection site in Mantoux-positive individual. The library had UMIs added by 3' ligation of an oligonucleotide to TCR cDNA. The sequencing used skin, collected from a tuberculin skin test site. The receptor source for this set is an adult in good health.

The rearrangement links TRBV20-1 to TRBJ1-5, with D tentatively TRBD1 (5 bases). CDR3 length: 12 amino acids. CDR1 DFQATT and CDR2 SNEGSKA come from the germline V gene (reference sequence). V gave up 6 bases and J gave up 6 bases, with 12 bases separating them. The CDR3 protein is CSASQGGQPQHF. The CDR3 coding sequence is TGCAGTGCAAGCCAGGGAGGTCAGCCCCAGCATTTT.

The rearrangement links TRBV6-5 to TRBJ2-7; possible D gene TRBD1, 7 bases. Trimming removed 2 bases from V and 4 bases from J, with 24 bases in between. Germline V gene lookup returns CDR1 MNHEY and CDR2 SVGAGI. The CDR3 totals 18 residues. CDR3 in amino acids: CASSYGLSDRRRGYEQYF. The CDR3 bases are TGTGCCAGCAGTTACGGGCTTTCGGACAGGCGGAGGGGGTACGAGCAGTACTTC.

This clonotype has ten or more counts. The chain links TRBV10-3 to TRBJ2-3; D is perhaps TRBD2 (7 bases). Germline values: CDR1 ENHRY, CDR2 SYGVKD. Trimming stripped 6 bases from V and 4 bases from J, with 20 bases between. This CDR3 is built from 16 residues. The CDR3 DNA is TGTGCCATCAGCCGGGGGGCTAGCCTCCGGGCAGATACGCAGTATTTT. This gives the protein CAISRGASLRADTQYF.

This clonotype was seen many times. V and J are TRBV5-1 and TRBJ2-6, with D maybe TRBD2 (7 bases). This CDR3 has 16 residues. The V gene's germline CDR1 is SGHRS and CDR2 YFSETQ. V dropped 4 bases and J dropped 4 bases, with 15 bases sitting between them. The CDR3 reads CASSPGGGSGANVLTF. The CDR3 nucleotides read TGCGCCAGCAGCCCAGGCGGGGGCTCCGGGGCCAACGTCCTGACTTTC.

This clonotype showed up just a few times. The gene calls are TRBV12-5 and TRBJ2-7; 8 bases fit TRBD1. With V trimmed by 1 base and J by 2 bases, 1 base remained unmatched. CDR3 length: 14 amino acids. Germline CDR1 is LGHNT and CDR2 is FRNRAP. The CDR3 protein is CASGLGTGPYEQYF. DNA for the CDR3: TGTGCTAGTGGTTTGGGGACAGGGCCCTACGAGCAGTACTTC.

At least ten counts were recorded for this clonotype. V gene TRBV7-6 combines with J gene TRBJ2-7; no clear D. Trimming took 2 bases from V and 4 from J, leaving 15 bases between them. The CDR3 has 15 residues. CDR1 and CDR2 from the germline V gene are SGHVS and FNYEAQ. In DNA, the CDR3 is TGTGCCAGCAGCTTATCCGGAGCCTATCAATACGAGCAGTACTTC. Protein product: CASSLSGAYQYEQYF.

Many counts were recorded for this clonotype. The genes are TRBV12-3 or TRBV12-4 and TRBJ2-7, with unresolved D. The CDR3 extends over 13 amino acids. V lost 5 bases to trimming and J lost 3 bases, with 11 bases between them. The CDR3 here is CASSLKTHYEQYF. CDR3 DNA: TGTGCCAGCAGTCTTAAAACCCACTACGAGCAGTACTTC.

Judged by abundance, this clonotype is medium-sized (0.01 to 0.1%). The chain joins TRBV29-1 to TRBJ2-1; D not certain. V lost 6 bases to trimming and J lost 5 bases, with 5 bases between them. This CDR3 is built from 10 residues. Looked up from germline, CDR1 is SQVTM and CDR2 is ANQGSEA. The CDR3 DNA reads TGCAGCGTCTGGGACAATGAGCAGTTCTTC. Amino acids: CSVWDNEQFF.

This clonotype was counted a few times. In DNA, the CDR3 is TGTGCCAGCAGCTCGGGGCCAACAGGGGGCGAGACCCAGTACTTC. It translates to CASSSGPTGGETQYF. The V and J genes are TRBV7-9 and TRBJ2-5; TRBD1 agrees at 9 bases. J was trimmed by 5 bases and V by 4 bases; bases with no gene match: 8. Per germline, CDR1 SEHNR and CDR2 FQNEAQ (reference sequence). The CDR3 has 15 amino acids.

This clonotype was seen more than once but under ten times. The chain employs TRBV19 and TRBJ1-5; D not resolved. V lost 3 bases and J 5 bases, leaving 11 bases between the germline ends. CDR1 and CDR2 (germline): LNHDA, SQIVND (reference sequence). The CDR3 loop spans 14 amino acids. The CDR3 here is CASSISSCDQPQHF. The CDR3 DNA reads TGTGCCAGTAGTATTAGTAGTTGTGATCAGCCCCAGCATTTT.

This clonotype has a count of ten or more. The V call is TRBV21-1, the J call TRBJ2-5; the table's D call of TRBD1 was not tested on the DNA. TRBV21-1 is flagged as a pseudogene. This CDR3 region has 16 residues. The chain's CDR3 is CASSKLGTGGVETQYF. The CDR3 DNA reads TGTGCCAGCAGCAAATTGGGGACAGGGGGCGTAGAGACCCAGTACTTC.

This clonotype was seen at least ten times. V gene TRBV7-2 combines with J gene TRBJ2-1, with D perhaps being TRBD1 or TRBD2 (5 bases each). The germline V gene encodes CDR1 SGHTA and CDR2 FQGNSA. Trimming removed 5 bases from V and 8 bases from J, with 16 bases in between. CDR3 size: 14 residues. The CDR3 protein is CASSHSLGDDEQFF. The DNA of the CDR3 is TGTGCCAGCAGCCATAGTTTGGGGGACGATGAGCAGTTCTTC.

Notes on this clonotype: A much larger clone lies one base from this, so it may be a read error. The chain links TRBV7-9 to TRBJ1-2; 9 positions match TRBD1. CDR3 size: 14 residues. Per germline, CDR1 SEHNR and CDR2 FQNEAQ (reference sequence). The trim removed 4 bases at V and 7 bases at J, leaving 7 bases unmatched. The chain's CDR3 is CASSSTGGCSGYTF. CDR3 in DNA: TGTGCCAGCAGCTCGACAGGGGGTTGTAGTGGCTACACCTTC.

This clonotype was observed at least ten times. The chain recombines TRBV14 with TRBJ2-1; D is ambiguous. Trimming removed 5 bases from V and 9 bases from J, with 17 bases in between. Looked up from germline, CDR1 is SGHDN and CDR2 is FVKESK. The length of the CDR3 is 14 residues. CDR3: CASSYLGRVSEQFF. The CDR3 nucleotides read TGTGCCAGCAGCTACCTCGGCCGGGTCAGTGAGCAGTTCTTC.

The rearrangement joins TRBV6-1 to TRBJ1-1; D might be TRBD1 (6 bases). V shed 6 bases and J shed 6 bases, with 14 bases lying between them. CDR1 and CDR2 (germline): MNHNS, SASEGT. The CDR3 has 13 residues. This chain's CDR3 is CASRRPGGPEAFF. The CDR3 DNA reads TGTGCCAGCAGAAGACCCGGGGGCCCTGAAGCTTTCTTT.

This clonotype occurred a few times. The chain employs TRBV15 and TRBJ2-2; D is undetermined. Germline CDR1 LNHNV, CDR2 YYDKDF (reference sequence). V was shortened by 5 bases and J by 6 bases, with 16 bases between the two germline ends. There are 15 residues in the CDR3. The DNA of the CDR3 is TGTGCCACCAGCGGGTCGTCTCCGGTGGCCGGGGAGCTGTTTTTT. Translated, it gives CATSGSSPVAGELFF.

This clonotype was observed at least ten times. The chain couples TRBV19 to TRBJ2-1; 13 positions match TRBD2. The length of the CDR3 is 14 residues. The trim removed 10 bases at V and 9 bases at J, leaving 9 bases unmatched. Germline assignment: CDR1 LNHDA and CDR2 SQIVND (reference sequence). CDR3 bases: TGTGCCACCCGGACTAGCGGGGGCTTGGGTGAGCAGTTCTTC. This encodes CATRTSGGLGEQFF.

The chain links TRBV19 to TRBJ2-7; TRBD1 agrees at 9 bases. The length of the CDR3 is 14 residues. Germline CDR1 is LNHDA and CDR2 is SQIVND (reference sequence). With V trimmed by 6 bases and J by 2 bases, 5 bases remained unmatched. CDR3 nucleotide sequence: TGTGCCAGTAGACAGGGACAGGGAGCCTACGAGCAGTACTTC. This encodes CASRQGQGAYEQYF.